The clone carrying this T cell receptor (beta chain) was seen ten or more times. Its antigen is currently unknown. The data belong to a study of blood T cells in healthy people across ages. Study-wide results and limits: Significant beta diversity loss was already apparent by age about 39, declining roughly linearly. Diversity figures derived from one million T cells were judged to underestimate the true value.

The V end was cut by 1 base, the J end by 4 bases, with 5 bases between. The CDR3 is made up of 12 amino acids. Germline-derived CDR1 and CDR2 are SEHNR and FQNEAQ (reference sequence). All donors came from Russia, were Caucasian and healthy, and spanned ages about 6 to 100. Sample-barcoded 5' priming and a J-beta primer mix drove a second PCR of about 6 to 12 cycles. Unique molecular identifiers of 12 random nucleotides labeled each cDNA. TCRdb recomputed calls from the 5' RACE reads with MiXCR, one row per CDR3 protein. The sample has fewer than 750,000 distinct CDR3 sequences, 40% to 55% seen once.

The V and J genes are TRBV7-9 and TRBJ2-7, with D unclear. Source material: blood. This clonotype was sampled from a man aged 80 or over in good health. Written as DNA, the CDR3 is TGTGCCAGCAGCTTAGGGCAGTACGAGCAGTACTTC. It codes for CASSLGQYEQYF.